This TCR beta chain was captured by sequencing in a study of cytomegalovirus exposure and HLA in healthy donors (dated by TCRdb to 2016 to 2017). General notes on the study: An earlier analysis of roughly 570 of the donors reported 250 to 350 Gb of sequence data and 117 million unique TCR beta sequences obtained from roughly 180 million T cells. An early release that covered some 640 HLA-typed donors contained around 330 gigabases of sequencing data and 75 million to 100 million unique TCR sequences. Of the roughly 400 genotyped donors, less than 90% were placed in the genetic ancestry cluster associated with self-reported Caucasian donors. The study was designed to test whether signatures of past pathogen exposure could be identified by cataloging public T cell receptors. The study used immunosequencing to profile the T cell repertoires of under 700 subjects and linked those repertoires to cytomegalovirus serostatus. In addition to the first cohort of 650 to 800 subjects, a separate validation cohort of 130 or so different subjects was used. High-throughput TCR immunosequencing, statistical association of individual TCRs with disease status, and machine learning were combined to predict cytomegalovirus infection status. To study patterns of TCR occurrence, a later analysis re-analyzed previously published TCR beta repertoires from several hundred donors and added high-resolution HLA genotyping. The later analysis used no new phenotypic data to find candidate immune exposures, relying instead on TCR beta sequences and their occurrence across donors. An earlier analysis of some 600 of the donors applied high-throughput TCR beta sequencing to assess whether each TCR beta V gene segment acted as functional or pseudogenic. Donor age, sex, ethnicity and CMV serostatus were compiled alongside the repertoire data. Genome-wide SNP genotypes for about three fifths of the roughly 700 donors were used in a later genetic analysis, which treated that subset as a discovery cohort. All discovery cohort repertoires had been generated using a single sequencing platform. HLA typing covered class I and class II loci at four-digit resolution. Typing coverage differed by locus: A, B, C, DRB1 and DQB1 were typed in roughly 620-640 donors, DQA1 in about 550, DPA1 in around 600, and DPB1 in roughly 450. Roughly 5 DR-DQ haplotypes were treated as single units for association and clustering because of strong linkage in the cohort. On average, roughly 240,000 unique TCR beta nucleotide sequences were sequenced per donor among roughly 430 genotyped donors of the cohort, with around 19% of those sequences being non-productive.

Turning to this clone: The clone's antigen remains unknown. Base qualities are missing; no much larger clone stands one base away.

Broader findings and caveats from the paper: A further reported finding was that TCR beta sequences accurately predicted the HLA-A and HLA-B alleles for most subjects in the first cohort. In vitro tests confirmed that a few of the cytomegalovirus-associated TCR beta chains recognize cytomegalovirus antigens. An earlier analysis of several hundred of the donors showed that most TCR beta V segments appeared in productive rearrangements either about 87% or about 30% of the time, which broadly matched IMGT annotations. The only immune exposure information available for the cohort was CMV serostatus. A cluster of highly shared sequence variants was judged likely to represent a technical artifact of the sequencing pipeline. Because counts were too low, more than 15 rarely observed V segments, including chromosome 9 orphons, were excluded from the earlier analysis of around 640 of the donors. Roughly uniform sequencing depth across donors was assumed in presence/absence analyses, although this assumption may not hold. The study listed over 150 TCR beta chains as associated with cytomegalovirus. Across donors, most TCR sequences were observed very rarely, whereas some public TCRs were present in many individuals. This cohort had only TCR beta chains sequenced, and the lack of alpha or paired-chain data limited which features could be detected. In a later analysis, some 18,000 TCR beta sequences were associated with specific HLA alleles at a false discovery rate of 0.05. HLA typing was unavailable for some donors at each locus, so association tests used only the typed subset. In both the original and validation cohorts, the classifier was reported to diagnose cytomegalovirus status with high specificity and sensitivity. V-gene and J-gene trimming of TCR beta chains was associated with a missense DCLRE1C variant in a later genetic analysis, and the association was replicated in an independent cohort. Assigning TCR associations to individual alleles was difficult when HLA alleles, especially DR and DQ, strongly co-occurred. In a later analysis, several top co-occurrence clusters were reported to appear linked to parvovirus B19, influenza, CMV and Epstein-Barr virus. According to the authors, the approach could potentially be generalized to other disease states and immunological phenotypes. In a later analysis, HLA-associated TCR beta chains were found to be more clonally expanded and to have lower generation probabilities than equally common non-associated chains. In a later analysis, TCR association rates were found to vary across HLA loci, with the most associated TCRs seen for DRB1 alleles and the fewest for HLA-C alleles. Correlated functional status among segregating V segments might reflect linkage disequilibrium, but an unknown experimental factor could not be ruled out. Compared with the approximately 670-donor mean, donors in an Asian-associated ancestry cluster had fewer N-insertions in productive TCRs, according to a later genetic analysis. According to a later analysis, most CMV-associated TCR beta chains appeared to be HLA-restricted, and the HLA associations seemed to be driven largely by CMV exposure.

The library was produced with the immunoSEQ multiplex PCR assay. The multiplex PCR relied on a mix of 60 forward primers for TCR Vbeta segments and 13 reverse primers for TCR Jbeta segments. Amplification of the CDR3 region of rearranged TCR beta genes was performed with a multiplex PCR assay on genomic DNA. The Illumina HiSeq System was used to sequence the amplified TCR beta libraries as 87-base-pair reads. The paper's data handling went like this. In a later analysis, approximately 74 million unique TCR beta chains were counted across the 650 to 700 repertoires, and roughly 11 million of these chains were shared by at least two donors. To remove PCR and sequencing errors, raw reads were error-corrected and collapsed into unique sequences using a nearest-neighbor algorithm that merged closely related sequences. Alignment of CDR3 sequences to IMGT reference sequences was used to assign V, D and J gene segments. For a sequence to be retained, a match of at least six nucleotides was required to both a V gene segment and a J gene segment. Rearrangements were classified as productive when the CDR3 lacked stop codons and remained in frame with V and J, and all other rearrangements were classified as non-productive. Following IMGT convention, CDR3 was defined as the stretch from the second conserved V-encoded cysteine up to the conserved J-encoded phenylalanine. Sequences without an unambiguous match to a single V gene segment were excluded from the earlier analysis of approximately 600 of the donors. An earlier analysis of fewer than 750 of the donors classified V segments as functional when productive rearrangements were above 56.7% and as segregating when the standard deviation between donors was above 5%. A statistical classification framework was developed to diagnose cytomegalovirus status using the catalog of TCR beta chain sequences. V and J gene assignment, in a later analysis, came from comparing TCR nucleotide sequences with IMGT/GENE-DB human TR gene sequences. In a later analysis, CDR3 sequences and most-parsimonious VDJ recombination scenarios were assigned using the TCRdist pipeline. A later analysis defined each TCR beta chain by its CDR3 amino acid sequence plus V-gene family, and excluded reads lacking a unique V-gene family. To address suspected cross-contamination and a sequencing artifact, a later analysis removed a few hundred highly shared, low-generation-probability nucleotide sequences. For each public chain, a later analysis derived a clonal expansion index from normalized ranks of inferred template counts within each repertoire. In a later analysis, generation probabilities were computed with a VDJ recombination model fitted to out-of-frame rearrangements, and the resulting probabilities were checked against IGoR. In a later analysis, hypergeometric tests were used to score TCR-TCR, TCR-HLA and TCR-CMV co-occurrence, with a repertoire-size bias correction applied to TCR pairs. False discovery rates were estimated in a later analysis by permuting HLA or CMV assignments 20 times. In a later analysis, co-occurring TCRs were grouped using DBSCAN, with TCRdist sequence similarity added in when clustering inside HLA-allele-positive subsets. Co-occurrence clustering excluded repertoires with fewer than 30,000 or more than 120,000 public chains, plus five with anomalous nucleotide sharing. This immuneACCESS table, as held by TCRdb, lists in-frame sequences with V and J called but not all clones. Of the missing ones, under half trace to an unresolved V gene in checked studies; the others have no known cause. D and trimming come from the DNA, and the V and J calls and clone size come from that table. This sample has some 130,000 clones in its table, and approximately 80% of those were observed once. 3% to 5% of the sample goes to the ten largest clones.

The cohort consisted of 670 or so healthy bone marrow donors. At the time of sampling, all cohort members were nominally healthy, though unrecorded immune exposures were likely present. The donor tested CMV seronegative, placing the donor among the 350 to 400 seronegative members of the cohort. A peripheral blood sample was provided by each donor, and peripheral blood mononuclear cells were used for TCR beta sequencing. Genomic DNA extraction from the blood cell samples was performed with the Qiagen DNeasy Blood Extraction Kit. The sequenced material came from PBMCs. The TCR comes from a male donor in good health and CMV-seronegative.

The DNA sequence is TGCGCCAGCGGAGAACTAGACGGGGAGCTGTTTTTT. This is translated as CASGELDGELFF. The chain is made from TRBV5-1 and TRBJ2-2, with a tentative D gene TRBD2 over 5 matching bases. V is clipped by 7 bases and J by 7 bases, and the sequence between their germline boundaries is 11 bases long. Including the terminal cysteine and phenylalanine, the CDR3 comprises 12 residues. CDR3 DNA is the only sequence kept; it has 36 bases, read in frame from the first base. Looking up the germline V gene yields CDR1 SGHRS and CDR2 YFSETQ.